This T cell receptor beta chain stems from a study of blood T cell repertoires in COVID-19. Germline V gene sequence: CDR1 MDHEN, CDR2 SYDVKM. Deletions cut 5 bases from V and 7 bases from J, with 9 bases between. CDR3 length equals 11 residues. Original analysis: Amplification of reference gene primers provided the estimated nucleated cell counts. Clones were sequenced by immunoSEQ multiplex PCR, and TCRdb holds only the in-frame ones, with some missing. V, J and clone size derive from that table, while D and trimming were established from the DNA sequence. The table includes about 270,000 clones, 85% to 90% detected once. This clone was seen only once. Participants reported their clinical history, and cohort assignment relied on those reports.

This chain uses TRBV28 with TRBJ2-7; D remains ambiguous. What was sequenced was PBMCs or T cells enriched from blood (not recorded which). This TCR came from a man in his late teens or twenties who had recovered from COVID-19. The DNA for the CDR3 is TGTGCCAGCAGTACTTATTATGAGCAGTACTTC. Residues: CASSTYYEQYF.